The clone carrying this T cell receptor beta chain was counted only a few times. The entry originates in a study of blood T cell repertoires in COVID-19. Study-level background: Spain, Italy and the United States supplied samples that represented acute and convalescent COVID-19. PBMCs, B-cell-depleted T cells, or T cells were the source of the cDNA or gDNA that made up the material.

Seattle-derived patients entered the study during active infection and were followed longitudinally. This table comes from immunoSEQ multiplex PCR, and its TCRdb copy is limited to in-frame clones, with some not included. The data show approximately 93,000 clones, roughly 70% seen once. The sample consisted of peripheral blood. The receptor was derived from a man aged 70 or older with COVID-19, enrolled during active disease.

The DNA for the CDR3 is TGTGCCAGCTCAGAGAACAGGGTCGATGAAAAACTGTTTTTT. Protein product: CASSENRVDEKLFF. V usage is TRBV18 and J usage is TRBJ1-4; D possibly corresponds to TRBD1 (6 bases). Trimming cost V 5 bases and J 6 bases, with 13 bases left between them. This CDR3 is 14 amino acids long. Germline V gene data show CDR1 as KGHSH and CDR2 as LQKENI.